This T cell receptor beta chain was captured by sequencing in a study of CD8+CD57+ T cells in acquired aplastic anemia. Study as a whole: Sorted cells (CD4+ and CD8+) yielded DNA amounts that averaged 3.2 ug.

Sequencing was done on patients that had shown CD8+CD57+ cell expansion by flow cytometry. Therapy had not been given to patients before blood sampling. This clonotype showed up many times. The CDR3 is made up of 12 amino acids. Per germline, CDR1 SNHLY and CDR2 FYNNEI. Profiling that covered TCR beta VDJ and CDR3 relied on genomic DNA as its template. Each CDR3 protein is one row after TCRdb ran MiXCR on the reads. The sample lists 50,000 to 65,000 distinct CDR3 sequences, roughly three fifths occurring once. The receptor's source is a human donor with aplastic anemia. The chain links TRBV2 to TRBJ1-4; D gene ambiguous. Material for sequencing was sorted CD4+, CD8+, or CD8+CD57+ T cells (not recorded which) from PBMCs. CDR3 sequence: CASSTAGPKLFF. The CDR3 bases are TGTGCTTCATCAACAGCAGGACCAAAACTGTTTTTT.